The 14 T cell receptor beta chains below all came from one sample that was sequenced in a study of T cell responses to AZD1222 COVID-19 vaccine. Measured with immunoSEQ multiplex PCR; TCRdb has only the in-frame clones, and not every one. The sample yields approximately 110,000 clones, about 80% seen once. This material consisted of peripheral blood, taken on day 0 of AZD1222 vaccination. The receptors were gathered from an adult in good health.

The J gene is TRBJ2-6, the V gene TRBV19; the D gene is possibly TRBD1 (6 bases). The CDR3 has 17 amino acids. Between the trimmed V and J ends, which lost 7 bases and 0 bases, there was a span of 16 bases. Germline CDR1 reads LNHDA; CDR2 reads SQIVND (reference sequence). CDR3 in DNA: TGTGCCAGTACTCCAGTGGGACACGCCTCTGGGGCCAACGTCCTGACTTTC. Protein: CASTPVGHASGANVLTF.

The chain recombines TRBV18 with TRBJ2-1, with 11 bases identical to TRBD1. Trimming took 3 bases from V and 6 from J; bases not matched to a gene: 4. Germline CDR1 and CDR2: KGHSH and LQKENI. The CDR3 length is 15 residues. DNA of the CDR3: TGTGCCAGCTCACCTGGGACAGGGGGGGGCAATGAGCAGTTCTTC. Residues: CASSPGTGGGNEQFF. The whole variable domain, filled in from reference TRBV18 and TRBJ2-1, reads NAGVMQNPRHLVRRRGQEARLRCSPMKGHSHVYWYRQLPEEGLKFMVYLQKENIIDESGMPKERFSAEFPKEGPSILRIQQVVRGDSAAYFCASSPGTGGGNEQFFGPGTRLTVL.

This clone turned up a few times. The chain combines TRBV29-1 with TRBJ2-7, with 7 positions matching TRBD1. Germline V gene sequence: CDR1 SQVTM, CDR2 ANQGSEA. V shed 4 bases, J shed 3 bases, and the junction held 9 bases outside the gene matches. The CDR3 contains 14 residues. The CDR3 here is CSVAEGQLGYEQYF. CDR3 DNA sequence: TGCAGCGTTGCAGAGGGACAGTTGGGCTACGAGCAGTACTTC.

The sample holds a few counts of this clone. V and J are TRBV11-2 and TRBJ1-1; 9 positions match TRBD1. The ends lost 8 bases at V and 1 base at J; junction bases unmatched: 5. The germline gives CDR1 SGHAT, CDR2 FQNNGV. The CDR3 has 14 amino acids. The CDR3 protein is CASGQGRANTEAFF. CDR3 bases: TGTGCCAGCGGACAGGGGAGAGCGAACACTGAAGCTTTCTTT.

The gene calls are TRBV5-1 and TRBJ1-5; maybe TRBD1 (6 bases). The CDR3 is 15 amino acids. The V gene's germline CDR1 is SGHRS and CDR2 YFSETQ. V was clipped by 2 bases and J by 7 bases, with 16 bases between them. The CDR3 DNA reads TGCGCCAGCAGCTTAACCACAGGGTATCAACAGCCCCAGCATTTT. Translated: CASSLTTGYQQPQHF. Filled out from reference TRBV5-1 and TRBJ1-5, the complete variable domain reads KAGVTQTPRYLIKTRGQQVTLSCSPISGHRSVSWYQQTPGQGLQFLFEYFSETQRNKGNFPGRFSGRQFSNSRSEMNVSTLELGDSALYLCASSLTTGYQQPQHFGDGTRLSIL.

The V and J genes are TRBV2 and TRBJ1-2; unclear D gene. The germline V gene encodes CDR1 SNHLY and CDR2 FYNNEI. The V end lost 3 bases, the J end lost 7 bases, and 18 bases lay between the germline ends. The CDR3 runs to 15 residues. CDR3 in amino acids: CASSDGRGASGGYTF. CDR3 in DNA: TGTGCCAGCAGTGATGGGCGGGGAGCTAGTGGTGGCTACACCTTC.

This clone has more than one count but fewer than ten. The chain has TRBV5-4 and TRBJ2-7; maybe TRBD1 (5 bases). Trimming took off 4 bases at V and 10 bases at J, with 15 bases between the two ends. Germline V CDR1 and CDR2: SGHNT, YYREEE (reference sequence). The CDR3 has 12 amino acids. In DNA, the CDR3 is TGTGCCAGCAGCGCAGGGTCCACCGTTCAGTACTTC. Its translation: CASSAGSTVQYF.

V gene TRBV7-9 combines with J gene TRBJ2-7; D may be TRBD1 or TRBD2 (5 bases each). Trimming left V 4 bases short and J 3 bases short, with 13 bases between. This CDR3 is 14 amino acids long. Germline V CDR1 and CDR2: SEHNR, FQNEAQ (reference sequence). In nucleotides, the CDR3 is TGTGCCAGCAGCTCCCCGGGACGGGTCTACGAGCAGTACTTC. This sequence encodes CASSSPGRVYEQYF. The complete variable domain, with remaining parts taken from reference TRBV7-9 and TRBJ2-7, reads DTGVSQNPRHKITKRGQNVTFRCDPISEHNRLYWYRQTLGQGPEFLTYFQNEAQLEKSRLLSDRFSAERPKGSFSTLEIQRTEQGDSAMYLCASSSPGRVYEQYFGPGTRLTVT.

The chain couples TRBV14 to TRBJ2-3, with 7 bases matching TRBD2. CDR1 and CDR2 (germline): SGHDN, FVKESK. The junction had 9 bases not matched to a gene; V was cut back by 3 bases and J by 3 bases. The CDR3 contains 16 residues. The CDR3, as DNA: TGTGCCAGCAGCCAGCCCTTTCGCGGGAGAACAGATACGCAGTATTTT. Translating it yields CASSQPFRGRTDTQYF.

The CDR3, as DNA: TGTGCCAGCAGCACTTCCTGGACAGGGCAAACCGGGGAGCTGTTTTTT. It codes for CASSTSWTGQTGELFF. The chain is built from TRBV28 and TRBJ2-2; TRBD1 matches 8 bases. The germline V gene has CDR1 MDHEN and CDR2 SYDVKM. The ends lost 6 bases at V and 5 bases at J; junction bases unmatched: 11. The CDR3 consists of 16 residues.

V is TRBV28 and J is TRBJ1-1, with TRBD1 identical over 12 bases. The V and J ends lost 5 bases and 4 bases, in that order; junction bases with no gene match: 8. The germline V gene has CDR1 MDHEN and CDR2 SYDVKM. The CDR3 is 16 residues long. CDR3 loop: CASSPGTGGFGTEAFF. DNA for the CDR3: TGTGCCAGCAGTCCCGGGACAGGGGGCTTTGGCACTGAAGCTTTCTTT.

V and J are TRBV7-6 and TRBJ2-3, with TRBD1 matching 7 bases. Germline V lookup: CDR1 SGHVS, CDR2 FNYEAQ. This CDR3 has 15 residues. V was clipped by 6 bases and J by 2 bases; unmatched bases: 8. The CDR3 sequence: CASSVRGYHTDTQYF. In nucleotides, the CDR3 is TGTGCCAGCAGTGTCAGGGGGTACCACACAGATACGCAGTATTTT.

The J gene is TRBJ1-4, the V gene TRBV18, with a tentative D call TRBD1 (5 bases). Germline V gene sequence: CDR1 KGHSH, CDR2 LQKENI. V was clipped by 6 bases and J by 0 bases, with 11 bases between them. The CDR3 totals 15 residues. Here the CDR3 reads CASSGQRATNEKLFF. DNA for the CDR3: TGTGCCAGCTCCGGACAACGTGCAACTAATGAAAAACTGTTTTTT.

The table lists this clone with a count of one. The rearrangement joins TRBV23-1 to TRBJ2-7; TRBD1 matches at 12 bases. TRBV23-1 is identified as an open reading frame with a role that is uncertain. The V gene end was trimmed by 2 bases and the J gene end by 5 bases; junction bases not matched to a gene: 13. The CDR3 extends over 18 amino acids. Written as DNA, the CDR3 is TGCGCCAGCAGTCAAGTGCTTGCCGGGACAGGGGGCTACGACGAGCAGTACTTC. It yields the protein CASSQVLAGTGGYDEQYF.